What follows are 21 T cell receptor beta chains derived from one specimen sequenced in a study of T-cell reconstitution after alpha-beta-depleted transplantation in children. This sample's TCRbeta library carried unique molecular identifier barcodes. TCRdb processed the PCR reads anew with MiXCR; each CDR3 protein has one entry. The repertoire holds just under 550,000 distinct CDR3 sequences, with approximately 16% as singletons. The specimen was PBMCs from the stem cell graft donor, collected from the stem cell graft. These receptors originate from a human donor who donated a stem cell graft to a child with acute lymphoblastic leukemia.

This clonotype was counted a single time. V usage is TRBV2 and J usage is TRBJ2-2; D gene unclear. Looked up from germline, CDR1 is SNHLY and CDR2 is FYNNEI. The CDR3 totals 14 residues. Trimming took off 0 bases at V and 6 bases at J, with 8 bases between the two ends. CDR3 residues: CASSEAMLAGELFF. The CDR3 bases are TGTGCCAGCAGTGAAGCAATGTTGGCCGGGGAGCTGTTTTTT.

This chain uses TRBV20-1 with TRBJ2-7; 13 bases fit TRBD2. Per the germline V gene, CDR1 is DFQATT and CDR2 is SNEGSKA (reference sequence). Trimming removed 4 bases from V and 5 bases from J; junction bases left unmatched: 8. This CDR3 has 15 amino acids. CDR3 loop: CSANFGTSGAHEQYF. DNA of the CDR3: TGCAGTGCTAACTTCGGGACTAGCGGGGCCCACGAGCAGTACTTC.

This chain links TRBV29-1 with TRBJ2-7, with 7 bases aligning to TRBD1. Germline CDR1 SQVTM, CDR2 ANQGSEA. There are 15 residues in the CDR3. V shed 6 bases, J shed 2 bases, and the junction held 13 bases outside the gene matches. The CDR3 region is CSVRGTTGQPYEQYF. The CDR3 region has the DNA TGCAGCGTGAGAGGAACGACGGGACAGCCCTACGAGCAGTACTTC.

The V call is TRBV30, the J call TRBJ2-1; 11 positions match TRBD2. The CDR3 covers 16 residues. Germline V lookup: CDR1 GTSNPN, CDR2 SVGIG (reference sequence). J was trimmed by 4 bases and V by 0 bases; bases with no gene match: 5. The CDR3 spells CAWSVLWTSGYNEQFF. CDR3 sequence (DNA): TGTGCCTGGAGTGTACTGTGGACTAGCGGGTACAATGAGCAGTTCTTC.

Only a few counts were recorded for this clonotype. CDR3 loop: CASETLREQYF. As DNA, the CDR3 is TGTGCCAGCGAGACCCTACGAGAGCAGTACTTC. The chain is built from TRBV2 and TRBJ2-7; the D is unclear. Trimming cost V 8 bases and J 7 bases, with 12 bases left between them. In germline, CDR1 is SNHLY, CDR2 FYNNEI. The CDR3 runs 11 residues.

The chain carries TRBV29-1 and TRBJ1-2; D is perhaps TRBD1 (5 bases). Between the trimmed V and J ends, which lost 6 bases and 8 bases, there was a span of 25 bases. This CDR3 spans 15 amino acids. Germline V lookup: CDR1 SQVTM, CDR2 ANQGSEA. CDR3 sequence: CSVLLFKTEEDGYTF. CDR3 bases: TGCAGCGTCCTACTTTTTAAGACAGAAGAGGACGGCTACACCTTC.

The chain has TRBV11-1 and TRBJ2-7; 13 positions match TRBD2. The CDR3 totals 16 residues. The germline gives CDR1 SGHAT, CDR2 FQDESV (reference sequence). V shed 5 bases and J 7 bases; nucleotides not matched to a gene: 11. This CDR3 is CASSPTLAGGLLEQYF. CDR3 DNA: TGTGCCAGCAGCCCGACACTAGCGGGAGGGCTCTTAGAGCAGTACTTC.

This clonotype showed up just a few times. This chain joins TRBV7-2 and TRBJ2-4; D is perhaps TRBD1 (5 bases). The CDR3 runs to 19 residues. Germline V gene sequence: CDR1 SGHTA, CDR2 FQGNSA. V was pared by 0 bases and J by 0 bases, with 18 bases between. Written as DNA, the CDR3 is TGTGCCAGCAGCTTAGCCTACGGACACCCGATATCAGCCAAAAACATTCAGTACTTC. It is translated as CASSLAYGHPISAKNIQYF.

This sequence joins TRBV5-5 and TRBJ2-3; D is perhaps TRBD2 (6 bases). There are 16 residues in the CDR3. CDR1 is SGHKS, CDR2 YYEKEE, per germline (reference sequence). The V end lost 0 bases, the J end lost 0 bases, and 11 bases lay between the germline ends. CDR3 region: CASSLAPLASTDTQYF. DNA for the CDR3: TGTGCCAGCAGCTTGGCCCCCCTAGCGAGCACAGATACGCAGTATTTT.

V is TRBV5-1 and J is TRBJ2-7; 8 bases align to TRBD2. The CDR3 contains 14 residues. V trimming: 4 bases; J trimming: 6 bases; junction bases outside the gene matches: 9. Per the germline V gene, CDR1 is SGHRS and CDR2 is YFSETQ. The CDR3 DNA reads TGCGCCAGCAGCCGGAGCGGGAGCCCGTCCGAGCAGTACTTC. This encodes CASSRSGSPSEQYF.

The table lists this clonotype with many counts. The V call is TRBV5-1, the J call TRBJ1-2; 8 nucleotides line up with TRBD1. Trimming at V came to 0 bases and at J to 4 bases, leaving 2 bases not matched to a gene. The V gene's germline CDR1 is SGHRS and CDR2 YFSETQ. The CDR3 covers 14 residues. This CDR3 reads CASSLAGGAYGYTF. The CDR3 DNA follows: TGCGCCAGCAGCTTGGCAGGGGGCGCCTATGGCTACACCTTC.

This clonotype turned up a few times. The DNA of the CDR3 is TGTGCCAGTAGCAATCGGGGGGGCACCTCCTCCTACGAGCAGTACTTC. Its translation: CASSNRGGTSSYEQYF. V is TRBV19 and J is TRBJ2-7, with TRBD2 identical over 8 bases. The CDR3 loop spans 16 amino acids. The V gene's germline CDR1 is LNHDA and CDR2 SQIVND (reference sequence). Losses at the gene ends were 6 bases for V and 0 bases for J; bases not matched to a gene: 10.

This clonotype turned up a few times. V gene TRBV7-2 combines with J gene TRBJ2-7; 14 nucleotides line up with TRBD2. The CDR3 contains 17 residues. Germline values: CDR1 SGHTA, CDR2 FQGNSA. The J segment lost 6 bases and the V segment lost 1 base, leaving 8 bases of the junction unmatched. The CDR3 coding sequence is TGTGCCAGCAGCTTAGGGGGAGCCGGGACTAGCGGGAGCGAGCAGTACTTC. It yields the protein CASSLGGAGTSGSEQYF. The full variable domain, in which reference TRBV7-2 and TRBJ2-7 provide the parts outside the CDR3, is GAGVSQSPSNKVTEKGKDVELRCDPISGHTALYWYRQSLGQGLEFLIYFQGNSAPDKSGLPSDRFSAERTGGSVSTLTIQRTQQEDSAVYLCASSLGGAGTSGSEQYFGPGTRLTVT.

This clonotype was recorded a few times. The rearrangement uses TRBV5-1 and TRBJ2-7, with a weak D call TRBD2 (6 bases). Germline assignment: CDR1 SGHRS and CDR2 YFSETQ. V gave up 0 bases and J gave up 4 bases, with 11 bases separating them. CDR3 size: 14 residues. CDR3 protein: CASSLAAGGYEQYF. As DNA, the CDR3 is TGCGCCAGCAGCTTGGCAGCGGGTGGATACGAGCAGTACTTC.

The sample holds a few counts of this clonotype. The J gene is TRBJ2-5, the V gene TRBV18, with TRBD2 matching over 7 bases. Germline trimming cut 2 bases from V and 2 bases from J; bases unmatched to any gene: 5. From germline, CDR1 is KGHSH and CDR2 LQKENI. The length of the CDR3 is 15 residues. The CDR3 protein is CASSPKRGQQETQYF. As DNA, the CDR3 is TGTGCCAGCTCACCAAAGCGGGGCCAGCAAGAGACCCAGTACTTC.

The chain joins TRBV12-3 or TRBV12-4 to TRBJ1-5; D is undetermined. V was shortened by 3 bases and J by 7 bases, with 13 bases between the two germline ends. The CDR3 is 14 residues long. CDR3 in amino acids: CASSFSGVGQPQHF. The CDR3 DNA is TGTGCCAGCAGTTTTTCTGGGGTCGGACAGCCCCAGCATTTT.

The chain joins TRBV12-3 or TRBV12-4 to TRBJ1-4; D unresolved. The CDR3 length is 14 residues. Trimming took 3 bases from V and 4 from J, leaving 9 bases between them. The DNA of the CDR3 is TGTGCCAGCAGTTTCCGGGGTTTTAATGAAAAACTGTTTTTT. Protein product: CASSFRGFNEKLFF.

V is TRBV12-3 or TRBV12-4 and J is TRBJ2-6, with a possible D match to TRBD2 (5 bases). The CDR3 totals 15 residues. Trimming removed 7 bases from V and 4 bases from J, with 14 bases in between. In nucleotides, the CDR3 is TGTGCCAGCACTTTTGAGGGCGCAGGGGCCAACGTCCTGACTTTC. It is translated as CASTFEGAGANVLTF.

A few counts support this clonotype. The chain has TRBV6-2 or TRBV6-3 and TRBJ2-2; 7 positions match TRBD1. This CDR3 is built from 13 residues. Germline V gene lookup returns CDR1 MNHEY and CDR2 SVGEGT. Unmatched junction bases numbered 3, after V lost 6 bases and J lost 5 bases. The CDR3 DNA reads TGTGCCAGCAGGACAGGGTGGACCGGGGAGCTGTTTTTT. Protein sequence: CASRTGWTGELFF.

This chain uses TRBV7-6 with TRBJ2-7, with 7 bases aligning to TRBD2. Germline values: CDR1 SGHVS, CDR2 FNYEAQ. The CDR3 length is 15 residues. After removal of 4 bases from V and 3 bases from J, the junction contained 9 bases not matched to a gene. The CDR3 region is CASSSRLAGRYEQYF. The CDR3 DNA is TGTGCCAGCAGCTCTAGACTAGCTGGGCGCTACGAGCAGTACTTC.

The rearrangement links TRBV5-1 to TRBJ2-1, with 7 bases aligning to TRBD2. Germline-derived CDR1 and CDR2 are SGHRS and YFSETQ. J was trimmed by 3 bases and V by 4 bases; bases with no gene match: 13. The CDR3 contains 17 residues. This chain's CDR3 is CASSAELACRFYNEQFF. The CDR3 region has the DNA TGCGCCAGCAGCGCGGAACTAGCGTGTCGATTCTACAATGAGCAGTTCTTC.